A single sample gave rise to the 13 T cell receptor beta chains below, sequenced in a study of T cell repertoires in cytomegalovirus infection. TCRdb used MiXCR to reprocess the reads, holding one entry per CDR3 protein. The repertoire holds about 530,000 distinct CDR3 sequences, less than 30% seen once, with about 13% in the top ten. Sequencing was done on a sample of PBMCs. The receptors come from a human donor in good health (CMV status not recorded). Some clones in this sample may be carry-over from other donors' samples.

In DNA form, the CDR3 reads TGTGCCAGCAAGCCCCCTTATTGGAGGGAAAACGAGCAGTACTTC. Translating gives CASKPPYWRENEQYF. V gene TRBV28 combines with J gene TRBJ2-7, with a weak D call TRBD2 (6 bases). Between the trimmed V and J ends, which lost 7 bases and 5 bases, there was a span of 21 bases. Germline V gene data show CDR1 as MDHEN and CDR2 as SYDVKM. This CDR3 comprises 15 residues.

Only a few counts were recorded for this clonotype. The chain uses TRBV6-1 and TRBJ1-1; TRBD1 matches at 7 bases. The CDR3 runs to 14 residues. J lost 4 bases, V lost 0 bases, and 2 bases had no gene match. CDR1 and CDR2 from the germline V gene are MNHNS and SASEGT. The CDR3 bases are TGTGCCAGCAGTGAAGCTCAGGGGGGCACTGAAGCTTTCTTT. This sequence encodes CASSEAQGGTEAFF.

This chain links TRBV19 with TRBJ1-5, with a weak D call TRBD1 (5 bases). V lost 1 base to trimming and J lost 4 bases, with 11 bases between them. CDR1 LNHDA and CDR2 SQIVND come from the germline V gene (reference sequence). The CDR3 extends over 15 amino acids. The CDR3 reads CASSIGGEWNQPQHF. CDR3 nucleotides: TGTGCCAGTAGTATAGGGGGGGAATGGAATCAGCCCCAGCATTTT.

This clonotype appeared many times. The chain links TRBV7-9 to TRBJ1-5; maybe TRBD1 (5 bases). Deletions cut 4 bases from V and 4 bases from J, with 11 bases between. From germline, CDR1 is SEHNR and CDR2 FQNEAQ (reference sequence). The CDR3 extends over 14 amino acids. The DNA of the CDR3 is TGTGCCAGCAGCTCCCGGGACGGAAATCAGCCCCAGCATTTT. Its translation is CASSSRDGNQPQHF.

Only a few counts were recorded for this clonotype. The chain links TRBV28 to TRBJ2-1; D is uncertain. The germline gives CDR1 MDHEN, CDR2 SYDVKM. This CDR3 has 15 residues. The V and J ends lost 7 bases and 4 bases respectively, with 17 bases between them. In nucleotides, the CDR3 is TGTGCCAGCACCGCAGAGCCAGGAATTTACAATGAGCAGTTCTTC. This gives the protein CASTAEPGIYNEQFF. Full variable domain (rest looked up from reference TRBV28 and TRBJ2-1): DVKVTQSSRYLVKRTGEKVFLECVQDMDHENMFWYRQDPGLGLRLIYFSYDVKMKEKGDIPEGYSVSREKKERFSLILESASTNQTSMYLCASTAEPGIYNEQFFGPGTRLTVL.

The gene calls are TRBV28 and TRBJ2-6; 12 nucleotides match TRBD1. V was clipped by 6 bases and J by 1 base; unmatched bases: 7. The CDR3 has 18 residues. From germline, CDR1 is MDHEN and CDR2 SYDVKM. This CDR3 reads CASSPWGQGASGANVLTF. The CDR3 DNA reads TGTGCCAGCAGCCCATGGGGACAGGGGGCTTCTGGGGCCAACGTCCTGACTTTC.

The V call is TRBV4-3, the J call TRBJ2-2; TRBD1 is a possible D gene (6 bases). Germline-derived CDR1 and CDR2 are LGHNA and YSLEER. V lost 0 bases and J lost 4, with 24 bases in between. The CDR3 is 20 residues long. CDR3 DNA sequence: TGCGCCAGCAGCCAAGAGAGGGGTGGGACAAAAAATATTTTCACCGGGGAGCTGTTTTTT. This encodes CASSQERGGTKNIFTGELFF.

This clonotype has only a few counts. The chain couples TRBV5-5 to TRBJ1-6; D gene uncertain. CDR3 length: 13 amino acids. V was trimmed by 1 base and J by 9 bases, leaving 8 bases between them. Germline loops: CDR1 SGHKS, CDR2 YYEKEE (reference sequence). The CDR3: CASSLNRGSPLHF. The CDR3, as DNA: TGTGCCAGCAGCTTGAACAGAGGTTCACCCCTCCACTTT.

This clonotype showed up just a few times. The rearrangement links TRBV4-3 to TRBJ1-2; D is perhaps TRBD1 (5 bases). Per the germline V gene, CDR1 is LGHNA and CDR2 is YSLEER. Trimming cost V 4 bases and J 2 bases, with 14 bases left between them. The CDR3 loop spans 15 amino acids. CDR3 protein: CASSPGMAENYGYTF. In DNA, the CDR3 is TGCGCCAGCAGCCCAGGGATGGCGGAGAACTATGGCTACACCTTC.

This clonotype has just a few counts. The chain links TRBV12-3 or TRBV12-4 to TRBJ1-5; no reliable D call. Trimming pared 7 bases from V and 6 bases from J, leaving 16 bases between. CDR3 length: 14 amino acids. CDR3 coding DNA: TGTGCCAGCACCCCGGGTCTCGAAGGTCAGCCCCAGCATTTT. Translating it yields CASTPGLEGQPQHF.

This clonotype has a single count. This sequence joins TRBV10-3 and TRBJ2-7; 10 bases agree with TRBD2. Germline CDR1 and CDR2: ENHRY and SYGVKD. The CDR3 runs 13 residues. V lost 10 bases, J lost 4 bases, and 7 bases stayed unmatched. Here the CDR3 DNA reads TGTGCCACCCAAACTAGCGGGGTTTACGAGCAGTACTTC. Amino acids: CATQTSGVYEQYF.

The chain combines TRBV20-1 with TRBJ2-2; tentatively, D is TRBD2 (5 bases). The CDR3 consists of 14 residues. V lost 1 base, J lost 6 bases, and 12 bases lay in between. CDR1 is DFQATT, CDR2 SNEGSKA, per germline (reference sequence). CDR3 protein: CSARAGRAAGELFF. For the CDR3, the DNA is TGCAGTGCTAGAGCTGGGCGGGCGGCCGGGGAGCTGTTTTTT.

This clonotype was detected many times. This chain links TRBV7-6 with TRBJ1-6, with D tentatively TRBD1 (5 bases). V was pared by 5 bases and J by 9 bases, with 17 bases between. The CDR3 consists of 15 residues. Germline assignment: CDR1 SGHVS and CDR2 FNYEAQ. In DNA form, the CDR3 reads TGTGCCAGCAGCCCGACCCAGGGTTCAGTTTCACCCCTCCACTTT. It codes for CASSPTQGSVSPLHF.